These 4 T cell receptor beta chains originate from one sample sequenced in a study of control samples from healthy donors and cancer patients. The data were produced by immunoSEQ multiplex PCR, yet TCRdb's version contains in-frame clones alone and is incomplete. The sample holds over 60,000 clones, 65% to 90% seen once. The sample taken for sequencing was blood. The receptors stem from a man aged 35 to 55 in good health.

The J gene is TRBJ1-6, the V gene TRBV4-3; possible D gene TRBD1, 5 bases. This CDR3 spans 14 amino acids. V was cut by 0 bases and J by 10 bases, with 10 bases left in between. CDR1 is LGHNA, CDR2 YSLEER, per germline. The DNA of the CDR3 is TGCGCCAGCAGCCAAGATCAAAGGGGATCACCCCTCCACTTT. Encoded protein: CASSQDQRGSPLHF.

The chain carries TRBV6-5 and TRBJ1-6; D possibly corresponds to TRBD1 (5 bases). Germline assignment: CDR1 MNHEY and CDR2 SVGAGI. V gave up 2 bases and J gave up 5 bases, with 7 bases separating them. CDR3 length: 14 residues. The chain's CDR3 is CASSYGTHNSPLHF. As DNA, the CDR3 is TGTGCCAGCAGTTACGGGACGCATAATTCACCCCTCCACTTT.

The CDR3 region is CASSPRQYSNQPQHF. In DNA, the CDR3 is TGTGCCAGCTCCCCGAGACAGTATAGCAATCAGCCCCAGCATTTT. The chain uses TRBV6-5 and TRBJ1-5; possible D gene TRBD1, 5 bases. V was clipped by 8 bases and J by 0 bases, with 14 bases between them. This CDR3 is built from 15 residues. In germline, CDR1 is MNHEY, CDR2 SVGAGI.

The gene calls are TRBV18 and TRBJ2-7; tentatively, D is TRBD1 (6 bases). CDR3 length equals 15 residues. Germline V lookup: CDR1 KGHSH, CDR2 LQKENI. Trimming left V 1 base short and J 2 bases short, with 12 bases between. CDR3 bases: TGTGCCAGCTCACCACTCCCCACAGGGCCCTACGAGCAGTACTTC. This gives the protein CASSPLPTGPYEQYF. Supplemented by reference TRBV18 and TRBJ2-7, the full variable domain reads NAGVMQNPRHLVRRRGQEARLRCSPMKGHSHVYWYRQLPEEGLKFMVYLQKENIIDESGMPKERFSAEFPKEGPSILRIQQVVRGDSAAYFCASSPLPTGPYEQYFGPGTRLTVT.